This is a list of T cell receptor beta chains from one sample in a study of low-dose radiotherapy and immunotherapy resistance in tumors. TCRdb re-called the reads with MiXCR, one entry per CDR3 protein. The sample lists about 82,000 distinct CDR3 sequences; approximately 17% were seen once. The material was PBMCs, obtained before treatment. All receptors come from a male donor with prostate cancer. Both conserved end residues are part of each CDR3. A D gene is named only where the DNA matches it firmly. Clone size is stated in some rows and not others, as once, few, many or a class when expanded.

len,v_gene,j_gene,d_gene,abundance,CDR3aa,CDR3nt
15,TRBV5-1,TRBJ2-3,NA,NA,CASSVGAVRADTQYF,TGCGCCAGCAGCGTTGGAGCCGTGAGGGCAGATACGCAGTATTTT
13,TRBV2,TRBJ2-3,NA,many,CASRDPYTDTQYF,TGTGCCAGCAGGGATCCTTACACAGATACGCAGTATTTT
13,TRBV27,TRBJ2-1,TRBD2,few,CASSRLAVNEQFF,TGTGCCAGCAGTCGACTAGCGGTCAATGAGCAGTTCTTC
13,TRBV5-6,TRBJ2-5,NA,many,CASSLGGFETQYF,TGTGCCAGCAGCTTGGGGGGATTTGAGACCCAGTACTTC
16,TRBV12-3/TRBV12-4,TRBJ2-1,NA,NA,CASSLGRDSYYNEQFF,TGTGCCAGCAGTTTAGGTCGTGACTCTTACTACAATGAGCAGTTCTTC
14,TRBV19,TRBJ2-7,NA,many,CASSRGPPSYEQYF,TGTGCCAGTAGCAGGGGACCCCCCTCCTACGAGCAGTACTTC
16,TRBV15,TRBJ2-7,TRBD2,once,CATSRGTSGGAYEQYF,TGTGCCACCAGCAGAGGAACAAGCGGGGGGGCCTACGAGCAGTACTTC
16,TRBV27,TRBJ2-7,TRBD2,many,CASRPTSGMIGYEQYF,TGTGCCAGCAGACCGACTAGCGGGATGATCGGGTACGAGCAGTACTTC
16,TRBV4-1,TRBJ1-4,NA,many,CASSQVFPLEGEKLFF,TGCGCCAGCAGCCAAGTATTTCCACTGGAGGGTGAAAAACTGTTTTTT
13,TRBV12-3/TRBV12-4,TRBJ1-2,TRBD1,NA,CASSPGTGFVYTF,TGTGCCAGCAGCCCCGGGACAGGGTTCGTCTACACCTTC
14,TRBV2,TRBJ2-1,NA,many,CASSEATGMLEQFF,TGTGCCAGCAGTGAAGCGACAGGAATGCTTGAGCAGTTCTTC
17,TRBV4-2,TRBJ2-3,TRBD2,many,CASSQLATSGAPDTQYF,TGTGCCAGCAGCCAACTAGCGACTAGCGGGGCCCCAGATACGCAGTATTTT